The 22 T cell receptor beta chains below come from one sample, sequenced in a study of blood T cell repertoires in COVID-19. Data came from immunoSEQ multiplex PCR; TCRdb stores just in-frame clones and leaves some out. Here the sample spans fewer than 120,000 clones, approximately 90% being singletons. The sample comprised peripheral blood. The receptors originated from a woman between 50 and 59 years old with acute or convalescent COVID-19.

This clone was detected a few times. This chain links TRBV19 with TRBJ2-2; 7 bases are a match to TRBD1. The CDR3 has 15 amino acids. Germline V gives CDR1 LNHDA, CDR2 SQIVND (reference sequence). The J segment lost 2 bases and the V segment lost 3 bases, leaving 3 bases of the junction unmatched. The DNA for the CDR3 is TGTGCCAGTAGTATCAGGGGGTACAACACCGGGGAGCTGTTTTTT. As protein: CASSIRGYNTGELFF.

This clone was observed a single time. The chain uses TRBV7-9 and TRBJ1-3; D uncertain. Germline loops: CDR1 SEHNR, CDR2 FQNEAQ (reference sequence). V was pared by 2 bases and J by 4 bases, with 3 bases between. This CDR3 region has 12 residues. The CDR3 region is CASSLSGNTIYF. The CDR3 nucleotides are TGTGCCAGCAGCTTATCGGGAAACACCATATATTTT.

The chain employs TRBV28 and TRBJ1-5; TRBD1 matches at 7 bases. Germline-derived CDR1 and CDR2 are MDHEN and SYDVKM. The CDR3 is 15 residues long. V lost 4 bases to trimming and J lost 1 base; unmatched junction nucleotides: 4. The CDR3 DNA reads TGTGCCAGCAGTTACCCAGGGGGGAGCAATCAGCCCCAGCATTTT. Translating it yields CASSYPGGSNQPQHF.

This clone was seen only once. The V and J genes are TRBV15 and TRBJ2-7; maybe TRBD2 (6 bases). The germline CDR1 and CDR2 sequences are LNHNV and YYDKDF (reference sequence). Between the trimmed V and J ends, which lost 5 bases and 1 base, there was a span of 9 bases. This CDR3 is built from 13 residues. The CDR3 nucleotides are TGTGCCACCAGCCCTAGCGAGTCCTACGAGCAGTACTTC. Translation: CATSPSESYEQYF.

This chain uses TRBV7-9 with TRBJ1-1; 8 nucleotides align to TRBD1. This CDR3 contains 15 residues. Germline trimming cut 1 base from V and 4 bases from J; bases unmatched to any gene: 5. The germline CDR1 and CDR2 sequences are SEHNR and FQNEAQ (reference sequence). The CDR3 region is CASSLGTGMGTEAFF. The CDR3 DNA follows: TGTGCCAGCAGCTTAGGGACAGGGATGGGCACTGAAGCTTTCTTT.

This clone has just one count. This chain joins TRBV2 and TRBJ1-3; D is possibly TRBD1 (6 bases). The germline V and J ends were trimmed by 6 bases and 0 bases, with 15 bases remaining between them. Germline CDR1 reads SNHLY; CDR2 reads FYNNEI. This CDR3 region has 16 residues. For the CDR3, the DNA is TGTGCCAGCAGGAAGGACAGACGAGGCTCTGGAAACACCATATATTTT. It translates to CASRKDRRGSGNTIYF.

This chain connects TRBV21-1 to TRBJ2-6; the D call TRBD1 from the table was never checked on the DNA. TRBV21-1 is labeled a pseudogene. This CDR3 spans 17 amino acids. CDR3 protein: CASTGTGGGGGANVLTF. In nucleotides, the CDR3 is TGTGCCAGCACTGGGACAGGGGGTGGAGGTGGGGCCAACGTCCTGACTTTC.

The chain couples TRBV28 to TRBJ2-2, with 11 bases lining up with TRBD1. CDR1 and CDR2 (germline): MDHEN, SYDVKM. CDR3 length equals 16 residues. V lost 4 bases and J lost 4; bases outside the gene matches: 5. The CDR3, as DNA: TGTGCCAGCAGTTCCCGGACAGGGGGCGGCACCGGGGAGCTGTTTTTT. This codes for CASSSRTGGGTGELFF. The variable domain in full, completed from reference TRBV28 and TRBJ2-2, reads DVKVTQSSRYLVKRTGEKVFLECVQDMDHENMFWYRQDPGLGLRLIYFSYDVKMKEKGDIPEGYSVSREKKERFSLILESASTNQTSMYLCASSSRTGGGTGELFFGEGSRLTVL.

In its sample, this clone was seen once. This chain joins TRBV30 and TRBJ1-3; the match to TRBD1 covers 9 bases. Germline V gives CDR1 GTSNPN, CDR2 SVGIG (reference sequence). This CDR3 has 17 amino acids. Trimming at V came to 4 bases and at J to 4 bases, leaving 14 bases not matched to a gene. The CDR3 loop is CAWKHGGTGLSGNTIYF. The DNA for the CDR3 is TGTGCCTGGAAACATGGCGGGACAGGGCTTTCCGGAAACACCATATATTTT. The full variable domain, its missing parts supplied by reference TRBV30 and TRBJ1-3, is SQTIHQWPATLVQPVGSPLSLECTVEGTSNPNLYWYRQAAGRGLQLLFYSVGIGQISSEVPQNLSASRPQDRQFILSSKKLLLSDSGFYLCAWKHGGTGLSGNTIYFGEGSWLTVV.

The CDR3 nucleotides read TGTGCCAGCAGCAGATGGACAGGTCCGCGGCAAAATGGCTACACCTTC. This codes for CASSRWTGPRQNGYTF. The chain couples TRBV3-1 (or the pseudogene TRBV3-2) to TRBJ1-2, with 7 bases aligning to TRBD1. Germline lookup yields CDR1 LGHDT and CDR2 YNNKEL (reference sequence). Trimming cost V 5 bases and J 6 bases; bases outside gene matches: 15. The length of the CDR3 is 16 residues.

The J gene is TRBJ2-7, the V gene TRBV3-1 (or the pseudogene TRBV3-2), with 8 bases aligning to TRBD2. The CDR3 length is 16 residues. Germline lookup yields CDR1 LGHDT and CDR2 YNNKEL (reference sequence). With 0 bases clipped from V and 3 bases from J, the junction kept 7 bases outside the gene matches. This CDR3 reads CASSQDGSAGVYEQYF. The CDR3 DNA is TGTGCCAGCAGCCAAGATGGGTCAGCGGGAGTCTACGAGCAGTACTTC.

The rearrangement uses TRBV12-3 or TRBV12-4 and TRBJ1-1, with 8 bases aligning to TRBD1. J gave up 10 bases and V 2 bases, and 6 bases lay outside the gene matches. This CDR3 comprises 13 residues. The CDR3 is CASSLQGRGPAFF. The CDR3 region has the DNA TGTGCCAGCAGTTTACAGGGCAGGGGGCCAGCTTTCTTT.

This chain uses TRBV7-2 with TRBJ1-2; a possible D gene is TRBD1 (5 bases). CDR3 length: 14 residues. V was cut by 5 bases and J by 2 bases, with 12 bases left in between. Germline-derived CDR1 and CDR2 are SGHTA and FQGNSA. CDR3 residues: CASSPGGGNYGYTF. The DNA for the CDR3 is TGTGCCAGCAGCCCTGGGGGGGGAAACTATGGCTACACCTTC.

The rearrangement joins TRBV15 to TRBJ2-5, with TRBD1 matching 8 bases. The trim removed 0 bases at V and 5 bases at J, leaving 5 bases unmatched. The germline CDR1 and CDR2 sequences are LNHNV and YYDKDF (reference sequence). CDR3 size: 15 residues. In DNA form, the CDR3 reads TGTGCCACCAGCAGAGACGACAGGGGAAGGGAGACCCAGTACTTC. Translated, it gives CATSRDDRGRETQYF. Drawing the rest from reference TRBV15 and TRBJ2-5, the complete variable domain is DAMVIQNPRYQVTQFGKPVTLSCSQTLNHNVMYWYQQKSSQAPKLLFHYYDKDFNNEADTPDNFQSRRPNTSFCFLDIRSPGLGDTAMYLCATSRDDRGRETQYFGPGTRLLVL.

The V call is TRBV6-1, the J call TRBJ1-1; D gene ambiguous. With 3 bases removed from V and 0 bases from J, the gap between germline ends came to 5 bases. The CDR3 is made up of 13 amino acids. Per the germline V gene, CDR1 is MNHNS and CDR2 is SASEGT. The CDR3 DNA is TGTGCCAGCAGTGAGCAGGTGAACACTGAAGCTTTCTTT. Amino acid sequence: CASSEQVNTEAFF.

J is TRBJ1-4 and V is TRBV11-1; D gene ambiguous. The V end lost 4 bases, the J end lost 0 bases, and 12 bases lay between the germline ends. This CDR3 has 16 residues. The germline V gene has CDR1 SGHAT and CDR2 FQDESV (reference sequence). CDR3 sequence: CASSSRGGPTNEKLFF. The CDR3 bases are TGTGCCAGCAGCTCACGGGGTGGCCCAACTAATGAAAAACTGTTTTTT.

The rearrangement joins TRBV30 to TRBJ1-5; D is unresolved. Germline CDR1 is GTSNPN and CDR2 is SVGIG (reference sequence). V lost 2 bases and J lost 0, with 8 bases in between. This CDR3 spans 14 amino acids. The CDR3 loop is CAWSRYYSNQPQHF. CDR3 sequence (DNA): TGTGCCTGGAGTCGCTACTATAGCAATCAGCCCCAGCATTTT.

The chain joins TRBV3-1 (or the pseudogene TRBV3-2) to TRBJ2-7; 8 bases align to TRBD2. The CDR3 runs 15 residues. CDR1 is LGHDT, CDR2 YNNKEL, per germline (reference sequence). The junction had 11 bases not matched to a gene; V was cut back by 5 bases and J by 5 bases. The CDR3 protein is CASSTQREFDHEQYF. The CDR3 region has the DNA TGTGCCAGCAGCACCCAGCGGGAGTTTGATCACGAGCAGTACTTC.

V usage is TRBV18 and J usage is TRBJ2-3; 8 bases fit TRBD2. The V segment lost 2 bases and the J segment 2 bases; nucleotides outside the gene matches: 6. This CDR3 is 16 amino acids long. The V gene's germline CDR1 is KGHSH and CDR2 LQKENI. CDR3 DNA sequence: TGTGCCAGCTCACCAACTAGCGGAGGATTCACAGATACGCAGTATTTT. Translated: CASSPTSGGFTDTQYF.

This sequence joins TRBV3-1 (or the pseudogene TRBV3-2) and TRBJ2-3; no clear D gene. The V gene's germline CDR1 is LGHDT and CDR2 YNNKEL (reference sequence). The CDR3 totals 13 residues. Trimming removed 5 bases from V and 1 base from J, with 7 bases in between. The CDR3 loop reads CASSNAGTDTQYF. The CDR3 nucleotides are TGTGCCAGCAGCAATGCGGGCACAGATACGCAGTATTTT.

This clone appeared a few times. The V gene is TRBV6-5, the J gene TRBJ1-1; D is possibly TRBD1 (6 bases). Between the trimmed V and J ends, which lost 7 bases and 8 bases, there was a span of 20 bases. The CDR3 has 14 amino acids. In germline, CDR1 is MNHEY, CDR2 SVGAGI. CDR3 in DNA: TGTGCCAGCACCAAACAGGGTGCCGTAGGGGAAGCTTTCTTT. Its translation: CASTKQGAVGEAFF.

The chain links TRBV6-5 to TRBJ2-6; D remains ambiguous. This CDR3 spans 14 amino acids. V was shortened by 10 bases and J by 0 bases, with 10 bases between the two germline ends. Germline V gives CDR1 MNHEY, CDR2 SVGAGI. The CDR3, as DNA: TGTGCCACCCCTGGAGACTCTGGGGCCAACGTCCTGACTTTC. As protein: CATPGDSGANVLTF.